Each of the 24 T cell receptor beta chains below was sequenced from the same sample in a study of neoadjuvant anti-PD-1 for oral cavity cancer. Method: immunoSEQ multiplex PCR; TCRdb's copy keeps in-frame clones and lacks some. The sample has about 32,000 clones; 80% are singletons. Time point defined: after neoadjuvant nivolumab, at surgical resection. This material consisted of PBMCs, taken after nivolumab (anti-PD-1) treatment. The receptor source for this set is a person aged 35-80 years with oral cavity squamous cell carcinoma.

V is TRBV12-5 and J is TRBJ1-2, with 8 bases that match TRBD1. V gave up 1 base and J gave up 3 bases; unmatched junction bases: 4. The CDR3 loop spans 15 amino acids. Germline values: CDR1 LGHNT, CDR2 FRNRAP. The CDR3 bases are TGTGCTAGTGGTTTGGGCGACAGGGGTGACTATGGCTACACCTTC. It is translated as CASGLGDRGDYGYTF.

There are a few counts of this clone. The rearrangement links TRBV5-1 to TRBJ2-7; 7 bases match TRBD2. CDR3 length equals 13 residues. Germline V gene sequence: CDR1 SGHRS, CDR2 YFSETQ. The ends lost 5 bases at V and 4 bases at J; junction bases unmatched: 6. The CDR3 coding sequence is TGCGCCAGCAGGAGGACGGGAGGATACGAGCAGTACTTC. This encodes CASRRTGGYEQYF.

This rearrangement joins TRBV5-1 to TRBJ1-4, with D perhaps matching TRBD1 (5 bases). CDR3 size: 15 residues. V dropped 2 bases and J dropped 5 bases, with 13 bases sitting between them. From germline, CDR1 is SGHRS and CDR2 YFSETQ. The CDR3, as DNA: TGCGCCAGCAGCTTCTACCCCGGGGGAAATGAAAAACTGTTTTTT. It is translated as CASSFYPGGNEKLFF.

The rearrangement links TRBV7-9 to TRBJ2-5, with D unresolved. The CDR3 is made up of 11 amino acids. Germline V gene sequence: CDR1 SEHNR, CDR2 FQNEAQ (reference sequence). V lost 6 bases, J lost 3 bases, and 5 bases lay in between. CDR3 DNA: TGTGCCAGCAGGATCGAAGAGACCCAGTACTTC. Residues: CASRIEETQYF.

This clone has only a few counts. The rearrangement uses TRBV10-1 and TRBJ2-3; weak D call: TRBD2 (7 bases). Germline assignment: CDR1 WNHNN and CDR2 SYGVQD (reference sequence). The CDR3 is made up of 15 amino acids. V was trimmed by 3 bases and J by 8 bases, leaving 18 bases between them. The CDR3 DNA is TGCGCCAGCAGTGATGGGAGCGGGGCCAGGGGTACGCAGTATTTT. Translating gives CASSDGSGARGTQYF.

V usage is TRBV7-3 and J usage is TRBJ2-3; 8 nucleotides agree with TRBD2. Trimming removed 4 bases from V and 2 bases from J; junction bases left unmatched: 5. This CDR3 is built from 15 residues. Germline V gene lookup returns CDR1 SGHTA and CDR2 FQGTGA. The CDR3: CASSSGLAYTDTQYF. In nucleotides, the CDR3 is TGTGCCAGCAGCTCAGGACTAGCCTACACAGATACGCAGTATTTT.

This clone has more than one count but fewer than ten. CDR3 DNA: TGTGCCAGCAGCCTCTTTTCGATGGGTTTTGGCAATCAGCCCCAGCATTTT. It is translated as CASSLFSMGFGNQPQHF. This sequence joins TRBV28 and TRBJ1-5; D is uncertain. Germline CDR1 is MDHEN and CDR2 is SYDVKM. This CDR3 region has 17 residues. V dropped 6 bases and J dropped 2 bases, with 20 bases sitting between them.

DNA for the CDR3: TGCGCCAGCAGCTACCAGGGGGCAGAAGAAAAACTGTTTTTT. This encodes CASSYQGAEEKLFF. The chain links TRBV5-1 to TRBJ1-4; 8 bases agree with TRBD1. Germline-derived CDR1 and CDR2 are SGHRS and YFSETQ. CDR3 length: 14 amino acids. Trimming at V came to 3 bases and at J to 8 bases, leaving 6 bases not matched to a gene.

The V call is TRBV7-9, the J call TRBJ2-2; D gene ambiguous. Trimming took off 1 base at V and 1 base at J, with 4 bases between the two ends. In germline, CDR1 is SEHNR, CDR2 FQNEAQ (reference sequence). This CDR3 is built from 14 residues. The CDR3, as DNA: TGTGCCAGCAGCTTAGGGCAGAACACCGGGGAGCTGTTTTTT. This encodes CASSLGQNTGELFF.

The V call is TRBV5-4, the J call TRBJ1-1; D gene unclear. V shed 1 base and J shed 1 base, with 5 bases lying between them. The CDR3 is 13 amino acids. Germline-derived CDR1 and CDR2 are SGHNT and YYREEE (reference sequence). This chain's CDR3 is CASSLRSNTEAFF. The CDR3 DNA reads as TGTGCCAGCAGCTTGAGGTCGAACACTGAAGCTTTCTTT. The whole variable domain, filled in from reference TRBV5-4 and TRBJ1-1, reads ETGVTQSPTHLIKTRGQQVTLRCSSQSGHNTVSWYQQALGQGPQFIFQYYREEENGRGNFPPRFSGLQFPNYSSELNVNALELDDSALYLCASSLRSNTEAFFGQGTRLTVV.

The CDR3 nucleotides are TGTGCCAGCAGCTTTTCTAGATGGGGGGAAAACTATGGCTACACCTTC. Its translation is CASSFSRWGENYGYTF. The rearrangement links TRBV7-9 to TRBJ1-2; the D gene is possibly TRBD1 (5 bases). The CDR3 is made up of 16 amino acids. The ends were cut back, 3 bases at V and 2 bases at J, with 16 bases in the middle. The germline gives CDR1 SEHNR, CDR2 FQNEAQ (reference sequence).

This clone occurred a few times. V gene TRBV28 combines with J gene TRBJ1-2; D perhaps matches TRBD1 (6 bases). Looked up from germline, CDR1 is MDHEN and CDR2 is SYDVKM. Trimming shortened V by 6 bases and J by 2 bases, and 16 bases separated the two germline ends. CDR3 length: 15 residues. The DNA of the CDR3 is TGTGCCAGCAGAACCACAGGGACGTCGAACTATGGCTACACCTTC. It translates to CASRTTGTSNYGYTF.

The V and J genes are TRBV7-2 and TRBJ2-2, with 9 bases identical to TRBD1. Germline trimming cut 4 bases from V and 4 bases from J; bases unmatched to any gene: 10. The germline gives CDR1 SGHTA, CDR2 FQGNSA. The CDR3 spans 17 residues. CDR3 residues: CASSSPTGGVGTGELFF. CDR3 in DNA: TGTGCCAGCAGCTCCCCGACAGGGGGAGTCGGCACCGGGGAGCTGTTTTTT.

V and J are TRBV9 and TRBJ2-1, with TRBD2 matching over 12 bases. Germline V gene lookup returns CDR1 SGDLS and CDR2 YYNGEE. The CDR3 has 16 residues. V was clipped by 3 bases and J by 7 bases; unmatched bases: 8. The CDR3 coding sequence is TGTGCCAGCAGCGCTCCTAGCGGGGGGGCATCAAATGAGCAGTTCTTC. It is translated as CASSAPSGGASNEQFF.

V and J are TRBV27 and TRBJ2-1, with 7 bases lining up with TRBD1. The length of the CDR3 is 13 residues. CDR1 is MNHEY and CDR2 is SMNVEV in the germline V gene (reference sequence). Germline trimming cut 4 bases from V and 8 bases from J; bases unmatched to any gene: 5. CDR3 region: CASSYGDSYEQFF. CDR3 sequence (DNA): TGTGCCAGCAGTTACGGGGACAGCTATGAGCAGTTCTTC.

This chain joins TRBV27 and TRBJ1-1; D is ambiguous. The germline V and J ends were trimmed by 0 bases and 7 bases, with 15 bases remaining between them. CDR3 length: 15 amino acids. Germline assignment: CDR1 MNHEY and CDR2 SMNVEV (reference sequence). The CDR3 region has the DNA TGTGCCAGCAGTTTATCGTACCAAGCTCAAAATGAAGCTTTCTTT. Residues: CASSLSYQAQNEAFF.

The chain couples TRBV19 to TRBJ1-4; D is perhaps TRBD1 (5 bases). The CDR3 length is 15 residues. CDR1 LNHDA and CDR2 SQIVND come from the germline V gene (reference sequence). Deletions cut 7 bases from V and 7 bases from J, with 19 bases between. Here the CDR3 DNA reads TGTGCCAGTACAGGAACGGGGGGGACGCCTGAAAAACTGTTTTTT. It specifies CASTGTGGTPEKLFF.

This chain connects TRBV7-2 to TRBJ2-7; TRBD1 might be the D (5 bases). The germline V gene encodes CDR1 SGHTA and CDR2 FQGNSA. The CDR3 covers 15 residues. With 4 bases removed from V and 5 bases from J, the gap between germline ends came to 18 bases. The CDR3 sequence is CASSSSGSLFHEQYF. CDR3 coding DNA: TGTGCCAGCAGCTCCTCAGGGTCACTTTTCCACGAGCAGTACTTC.

This chain uses TRBV15 with TRBJ2-3; D is tentatively TRBD1 or TRBD2 (5 bases each). Germline assignment: CDR1 LNHNV and CDR2 YYDKDF (reference sequence). The V end lost 0 bases, the J end lost 1 base, and 8 bases lay between the germline ends. This CDR3 comprises 15 residues. The CDR3 region has the DNA TGTGCCACCAGCAGAGATCTGGGGGGCACAGATACGCAGTATTTT. It yields the protein CATSRDLGGTDTQYF.

The gene calls are TRBV28 and TRBJ1-3; D is possibly TRBD1 (6 bases). The CDR3 length is 18 residues. The V end was cut by 6 bases, the J end by 0 bases, with 21 bases between. Germline CDR1 and CDR2: MDHEN and SYDVKM. CDR3 nucleotides: TGTGCCAGCAGCTTCACCCCCGGACAGTCATCCTCTGGAAACACCATATATTTT. This translates into CASSFTPGQSSSGNTIYF.

This clone has just one count. V gene TRBV30 combines with J gene TRBJ2-2; TRBD1 aligns across 7 bases. The germline V gene has CDR1 GTSNPN and CDR2 SVGIG (reference sequence). The CDR3 has 13 amino acids. V trimming: 2 bases; J trimming: 3 bases; junction bases outside the gene matches: 0. This CDR3 is CAWSTGDTGELFF. CDR3 DNA: TGTGCCTGGAGTACAGGGGACACCGGGGAGCTGTTTTTT.

This chain joins TRBV9 and TRBJ1-4, with a possible D match to TRBD1 (6 bases). This CDR3 has 15 residues. V dropped 4 bases and J dropped 7 bases, with 17 bases sitting between them. Germline V CDR1 and CDR2: SGDLS, YYNGEE. The CDR3 DNA reads TGTGCCAGCAGCACCCAACAGGGCGTCGGTGAAAAACTGTTTTTT. This encodes CASSTQQGVGEKLFF.

V is TRBV5-1 and J is TRBJ2-1, with D perhaps matching TRBD1 (7 bases). Germline V CDR1 and CDR2: SGHRS, YFSETQ. The length of the CDR3 is 16 residues. Trimming shortened V by 0 bases and J by 2 bases, and 12 bases separated the two germline ends. The CDR3 sequence is CASSLGGGTAYNEQFF. The CDR3, as DNA: TGCGCCAGCAGCTTGGGAGGCGGGACAGCCTACAATGAGCAGTTCTTC.

The chain has TRBV19 and TRBJ1-1, with D maybe TRBD1 (5 bases). The CDR3 covers 13 residues. V lost 3 bases and J 1 base, leaving 6 bases between the germline ends. The germline CDR1 and CDR2 sequences are LNHDA and SQIVND (reference sequence). The CDR3 loop is CASSIQGNTEAFF. The CDR3 DNA follows: TGTGCCAGTAGTATTCAGGGGAACACTGAAGCTTTCTTT.